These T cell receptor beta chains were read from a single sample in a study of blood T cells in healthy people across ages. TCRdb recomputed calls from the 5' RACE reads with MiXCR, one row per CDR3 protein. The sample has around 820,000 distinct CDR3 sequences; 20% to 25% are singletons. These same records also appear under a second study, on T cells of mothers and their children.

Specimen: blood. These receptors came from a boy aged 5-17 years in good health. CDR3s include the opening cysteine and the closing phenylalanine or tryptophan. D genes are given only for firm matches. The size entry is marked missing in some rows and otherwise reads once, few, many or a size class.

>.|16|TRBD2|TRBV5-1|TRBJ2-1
TGCGCCAGCAGCTTGGCCAGCGGGGGGGCTCAAAATGAGCAGTTCTTC
CASSLASGGAQNEQFF
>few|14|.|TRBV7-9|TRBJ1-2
TGTGCCAGCAGCGCAAATGACAGGTCCTATGGCTACACCTTC
CASSANDRSYGYTF
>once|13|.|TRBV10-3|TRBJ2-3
TGTACCATCAGGGGCGCGGGGCCAGATACGCAGTATTTT
CTIRGAGPDTQYF
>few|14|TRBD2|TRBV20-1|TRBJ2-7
TGCAGTGCTAAAAACGAGCGGGAGTCCTACGAGCAGTACTTC
CSAKNERESYEQYF
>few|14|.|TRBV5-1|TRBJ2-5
TGCGCCAGCAGCCGGGGACCCTATGGAGAGACCCAGTACTTC
CASSRGPYGETQYF
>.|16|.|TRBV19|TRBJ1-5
TGTGCCAGTAGTACCACCCCGGGGGGGAGCAATCAGCCCCAGCATTTT
CASSTTPGGSNQPQHF
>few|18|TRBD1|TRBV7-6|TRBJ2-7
TGTGCCAGCAGCTTAGATCATAGGGGACAGCGACCTACCTACGAGCAGTACTTC
CASSLDHRGQRPTYEQYF
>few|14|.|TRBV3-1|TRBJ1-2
TGTGCCAGCAGCCAAGGGGGGGCCAACTATGGCTACACCTTC
CASSQGGANYGYTF
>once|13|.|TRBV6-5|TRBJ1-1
TGTGCCAGCGGCCTCGGGGCGAACACTGAATCTTTCTTT
CASGLGANTESFF
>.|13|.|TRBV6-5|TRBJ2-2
TGTGCCAGCGCGGGGTTGAACACCGGGGAGCTGTTTTTT
CASAGLNTGELFF
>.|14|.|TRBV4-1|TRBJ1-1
TGCGTCAGCAGTCGCGGGACGGACAACACTGAAGCTTTCTTT
CVSSRGTDNTEAFF
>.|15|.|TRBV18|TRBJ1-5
TGTGCCAGCTCACCACAGGGCCCCCCTAATCAGCCCCAGCATTTT
CASSPQGPPNQPQHF
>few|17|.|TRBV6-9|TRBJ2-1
TGTGCCAGCAGTTATTCGAAACCCGTGGAAAGGGAAAATGAGCAGTTCTTC
CASSYSKPVERENEQFF
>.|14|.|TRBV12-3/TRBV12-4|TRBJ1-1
TGTGCCAGCAGTGCCGGGGACGTGAACACTGAAGCTTTCTTT
CASSAGDVNTEAFF
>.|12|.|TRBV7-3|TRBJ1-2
TGTGCCAGCAGCCAGTCCCTTGCTGGCTACACCTTC
CASSQSLAGYTF
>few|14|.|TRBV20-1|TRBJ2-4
TGCAGTGCTAGAGATGTTACAGGGAAAAACATTCAGTACTTC
CSARDVTGKNIQYF
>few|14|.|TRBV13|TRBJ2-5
TGTGCCAGCAGCTTACGTACTGTCCAAGAGACCCAGTACTTC
CASSLRTVQETQYF
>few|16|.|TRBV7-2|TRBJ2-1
TGTGCCAGCAGCCGTTACCGGGACGGAAACTACAATGAGCAGTTCTTC
CASSRYRDGNYNEQFF
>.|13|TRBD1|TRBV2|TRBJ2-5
TGTGCCAGCAGCGGACAGGGGCAAGAGACCCAGTACTTC
CASSGQGQETQYF
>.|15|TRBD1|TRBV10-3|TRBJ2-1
TGTGCCATCAGGGGGGACAGGGTTCCCTACAATGAGCAGTTCTTC
CAIRGDRVPYNEQFF
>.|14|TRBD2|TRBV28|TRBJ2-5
TGTGCCAGCAGTTTGCTAGCGGGGGGGAAGACCCAGTACTTC
CASSLLAGGKTQYF
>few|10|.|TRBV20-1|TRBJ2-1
TGCAGTGCTCCCAGAGGTGAGCAGTTCTTC
CSAPRGEQFF
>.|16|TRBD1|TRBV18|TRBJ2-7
TGTGCCAGCTCACCCGTGGGACAGCCGTTCTCCTACGAGCAGTACTTC
CASSPVGQPFSYEQYF
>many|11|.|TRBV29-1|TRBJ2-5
TGCAGCGTACACAGGCAAGAGACCCAGTACTTC
CSVHRQETQYF
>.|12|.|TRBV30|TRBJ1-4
TGTGCCTGGAGTGCGGGACGGGAAAAACTGTTTTTT
CAWSAGREKLFF
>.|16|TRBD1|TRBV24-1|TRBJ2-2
TGTGCCACCAGTGATGTGACAGGGACGAACACCGGGGAGCTGTTTTTT
CATSDVTGTNTGELFF
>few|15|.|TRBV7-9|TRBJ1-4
TGTGTCAGCAGCTTAGTACAGGACTGGGATGAAAAACTGTTTTTT
CVSSLVQDWDEKLFF
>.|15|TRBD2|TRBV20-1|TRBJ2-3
TGCAGTGCTGAGCTGGGACTAGCGGGCACAGATACGCAGTATTTT
CSAELGLAGTDTQYF
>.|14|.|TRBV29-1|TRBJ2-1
TGCAGCGTTGAATTGGGCCGACTCCCGAGGGAGCAGTTCTTC
CSVELGRLPREQFF
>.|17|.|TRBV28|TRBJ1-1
TGTGCCAGCAGATGGGGGGATTCCCTCTTTGGACGCACTGAAGCTTTCTTT
CASRWGDSLFGRTEAFF
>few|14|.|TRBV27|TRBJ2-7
TGTGCCAGCAGTTTATCTGGACCGTCCTACGAGCAGTACTTC
CASSLSGPSYEQYF
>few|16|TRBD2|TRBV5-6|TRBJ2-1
TGTGCCAGCAGCTCCACGACTAGCGGGGGGCCCAATGAGCAGTTCTTC
CASSSTTSGGPNEQFF
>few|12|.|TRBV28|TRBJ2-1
TGTGCCAGCAATCCAGGCTTCAATGAGCAGTTCTTC
CASNPGFNEQFF